A single sample gave rise to the 2 T cell receptor beta chains below, sequenced in a study of cytomegalovirus exposure and HLA in healthy donors. Amplification used 60 Vbeta primers and 13 Jbeta primers. TCRdb's copy holds only in-frame clones and misses some; the assay was immunoSEQ multiplex PCR. The table includes 55,000 to 70,000 clones, just over 85% detected once. The sequencing sample was made of PBMCs. The receptors were sampled from a woman aged 25 to 39 in good health and CMV-seronegative.

The V and J genes are TRBV11-3 and TRBJ1-1, with D possibly being TRBD1 (5 bases). This CDR3 has 14 residues. CDR1 is SGHNT, CDR2 YENEEA, per germline. Trimming shortened V by 2 bases and J by 3 bases, and 10 bases separated the two germline ends. CDR3 nucleotides: TGTGCCAGCAGCTTACAGGGTACCGACACTGAAGCTTTCTTT. Translation: CASSLQGTDTEAFF.

The rearrangement uses TRBV7-3 and TRBJ1-2; tentatively, D is TRBD1 (5 bases). Trimming shortened V by 1 base and J by 8 bases, and 14 bases separated the two germline ends. This CDR3 region has 14 residues. Germline V gives CDR1 SGHTA, CDR2 FQGTGA. CDR3 region: CASSLSWGEDGYTF. CDR3 nucleotides: TGTGCCAGCAGCTTAAGTTGGGGGGAGGACGGCTACACCTTC.